Shown below are 7 T cell receptor beta chains from a single sample sequenced in a study of blood T cell repertoires in COVID-19. TCRdb's copy holds only in-frame clones and misses some; the assay was immunoSEQ multiplex PCR. The repertoire has 90,000 or so clones, around 87% of them found once; the top ten carry roughly 15%. Sample: peripheral blood. These receptors all come from a human donor in a cohort sampled during active COVID-19.

The table lists this clone with a count of one. The chain has TRBV6-2 or TRBV6-3 and TRBJ2-3; 8 bases fit TRBD2. After removal of 6 bases from V and 6 bases from J, the junction contained 11 bases not matched to a gene. CDR1 is MNHEY, CDR2 SVGEGT, per germline. This CDR3 contains 15 residues. CDR3 DNA: TGTGCCAGCAGCTTTCGCGGGGGGCTAGGGGATACGCAGTATTTT. Residues: CASSFRGGLGDTQYF.

CDR3 DNA: TGTGCCACGGGACTAGCGGAGAAGGATGAGCAGTTCTTC. This encodes CATGLAEKDEQFF. V and J are TRBV10-3 and TRBJ2-1, with 11 nucleotides matching TRBD2. With V trimmed by 10 bases and J by 8 bases, 7 bases remained unmatched. CDR3 size: 13 residues. The germline V gene encodes CDR1 ENHRY and CDR2 SYGVKD.

The chain combines TRBV10-3 with TRBJ1-4; D possibly corresponds to TRBD1 (5 bases). The CDR3 is made up of 15 amino acids. CDR1 and CDR2 from the germline V gene are ENHRY and SYGVKD. Trimming shortened V by 3 bases and J by 2 bases, and 10 bases separated the two germline ends. CDR3 in DNA: TGTGCCATCAGTGAAATGGGGGGGACTAATGAAAAACTGTTTTTT. This translates into CAISEMGGTNEKLFF.

The genes are TRBV30 and TRBJ1-3, with D perhaps TRBD1 (5 bases). The V end was cut by 1 base, the J end by 0 bases, with 10 bases between. The CDR3 has 15 residues. Per germline, CDR1 GTSNPN and CDR2 SVGIG (reference sequence). CDR3: CAWSETTGSGNTIYF. The CDR3, as DNA: TGTGCCTGGAGTGAGACAACAGGCTCTGGAAACACCATATATTTT.

The J gene is TRBJ1-5, the V gene TRBV7-2; D might be TRBD1 (6 bases). V dropped 1 base and J dropped 7 bases, with 14 bases sitting between them. Germline V gives CDR1 SGHTA, CDR2 FQGNSA. This CDR3 contains 15 residues. Written as DNA, the CDR3 is TGTGCCAGCAGCTTAGGTTCAGGGGTGGGACAGCCCCAGCATTTT. Protein: CASSLGSGVGQPQHF.

The J gene is TRBJ1-2, the V gene TRBV10-1; a possible D gene is TRBD1 (5 bases). Trimming cost V 6 bases and J 5 bases, with 16 bases left between them. In germline, CDR1 is WNHNN, CDR2 SYGVQD (reference sequence). The CDR3 covers 14 residues. This chain's CDR3 is CASRDIQVRYGYTF. DNA for the CDR3: TGCGCCAGCAGAGATATACAGGTTAGGTATGGCTACACCTTC.

The chain couples TRBV6-5 to TRBJ2-5; 9 bases are shared with TRBD1. V lost 2 bases and J lost 5; bases outside the gene matches: 0. The CDR3 covers 13 residues. CDR1 and CDR2 (germline): MNHEY, SVGAGI. For the CDR3, the DNA is TGTGCCAGCAGTTACGGGACAGGGGAGACCCAGTACTTC. It specifies CASSYGTGETQYF.